This T cell receptor (beta chain) derives from a study of T-cell memory formation after mild COVID-19. The study, taken as a whole, reports: Of the contracting clones, CD4+ ones lay mainly in CM and EM, and CD8+ ones in EMRA. There was no confirmation that second-wave clones peaking on day 37 were SARS-CoV-2 specific.

Trimming left V 5 bases short and J 8 bases short, with 24 bases between. The CDR3 runs to 15 residues. Germline-derived CDR1 and CDR2 are DFQATT and SNEGSKA (reference sequence). Employing constant-segment primers, 5'RACE generated TCR alpha and TCR beta cDNA libraries bearing sample barcodes and UMIs. TCRdb reprocessed the 5' RACE reads with MiXCR, giving one entry per CDR3 protein. Altogether hundreds of thousands of distinct CDR3 sequences are present, around 22% being singletons, with the ten largest covering around 13%. As regards this clonotype: As yet, its antigen is unknown.

The chain carries TRBV20-1 and TRBJ1-2; perhaps TRBD1 as D (5 bases). This TCR came from an adult woman who had mild COVID-19 (a few samples of this study predate the infection). Cell type and time point are not known. The sample consisted of PBMCs or a T cell subset sorted from them (not recorded which). The CDR3 spells CSAPRASGVPGGYTF. The CDR3 nucleotides are TGCAGTGCTCCACGGGCCTCCGGCGTGCCAGGGGGCTACACCTTC.